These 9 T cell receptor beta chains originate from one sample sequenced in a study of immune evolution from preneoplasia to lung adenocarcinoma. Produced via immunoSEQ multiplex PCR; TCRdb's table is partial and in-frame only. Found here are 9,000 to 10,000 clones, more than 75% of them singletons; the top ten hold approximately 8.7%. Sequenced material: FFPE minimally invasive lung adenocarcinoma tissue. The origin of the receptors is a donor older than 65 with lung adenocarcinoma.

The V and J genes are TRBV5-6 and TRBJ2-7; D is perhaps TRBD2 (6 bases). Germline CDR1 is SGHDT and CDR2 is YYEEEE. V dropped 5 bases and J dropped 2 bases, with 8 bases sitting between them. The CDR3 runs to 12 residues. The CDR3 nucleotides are TGTGCCAGCAGGGGGGGAACCTACGAGCAGTACTTC. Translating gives CASRGGTYEQYF.

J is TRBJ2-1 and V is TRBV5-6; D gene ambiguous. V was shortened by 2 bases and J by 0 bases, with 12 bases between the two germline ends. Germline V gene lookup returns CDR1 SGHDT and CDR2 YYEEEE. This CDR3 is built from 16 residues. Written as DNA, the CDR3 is TGTGCCAGCAGCTTCCAGATAATCAGCTCCTACAATGAGCAGTTCTTC. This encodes CASSFQIISSYNEQFF.

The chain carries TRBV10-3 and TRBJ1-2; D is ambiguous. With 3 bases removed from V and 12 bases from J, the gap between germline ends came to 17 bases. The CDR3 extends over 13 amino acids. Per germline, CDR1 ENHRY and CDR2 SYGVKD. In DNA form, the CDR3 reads TGTGCCATCAGTGACGGGAAGGGAGTCCGGCACACCTTC. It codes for CAISDGKGVRHTF.

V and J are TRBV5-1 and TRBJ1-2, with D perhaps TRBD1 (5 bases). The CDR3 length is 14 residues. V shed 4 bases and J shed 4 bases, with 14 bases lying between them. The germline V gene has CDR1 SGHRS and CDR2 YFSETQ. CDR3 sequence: CASSQTEGSYGYTF. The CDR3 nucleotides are TGCGCCAGCAGCCAGACCGAGGGGTCCTATGGCTACACCTTC.

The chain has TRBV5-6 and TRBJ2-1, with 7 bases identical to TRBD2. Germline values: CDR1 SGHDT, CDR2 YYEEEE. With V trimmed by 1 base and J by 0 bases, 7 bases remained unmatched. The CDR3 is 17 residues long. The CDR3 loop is CASSLLLRESSYNEQFF. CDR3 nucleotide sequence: TGTGCCAGCAGCTTGCTTTTGCGGGAGAGCTCCTACAATGAGCAGTTCTTC.

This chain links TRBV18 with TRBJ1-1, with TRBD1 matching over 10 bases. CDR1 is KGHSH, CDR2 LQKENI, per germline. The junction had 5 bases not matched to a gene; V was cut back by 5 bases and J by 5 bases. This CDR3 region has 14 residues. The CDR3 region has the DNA TGTGCCAGCTCATTCGGACAGGGGGTAACTGAAGCTTTCTTT. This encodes CASSFGQGVTEAFF.

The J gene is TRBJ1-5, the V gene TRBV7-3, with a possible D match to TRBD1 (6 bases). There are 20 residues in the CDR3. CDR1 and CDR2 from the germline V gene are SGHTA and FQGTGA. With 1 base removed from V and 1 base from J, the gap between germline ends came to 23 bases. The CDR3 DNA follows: TGTGCCAGCAGCTTAAAGGGAGGGGGTGCGAGGCTCGGAAGCAATCAGCCCCAGCATTTT. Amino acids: CASSLKGGGARLGSNQPQHF. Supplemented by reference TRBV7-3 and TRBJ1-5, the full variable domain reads GAGVSQTPSNKVTEKGKYVELRCDPISGHTALYWYRQSLGQGPEFLIYFQGTGAADDSGLPNDRFFAVRPEGSVSTLKIQRTERGDSAVYLCASSLKGGGARLGSNQPQHFGDGTRLSIL.

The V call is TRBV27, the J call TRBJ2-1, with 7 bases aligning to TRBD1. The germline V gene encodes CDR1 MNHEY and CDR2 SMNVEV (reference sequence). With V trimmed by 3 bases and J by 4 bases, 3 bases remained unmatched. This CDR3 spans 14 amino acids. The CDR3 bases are TGTGCCAGCAGTTTGTGGGACAGATACAATGAGCAGTTCTTC. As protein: CASSLWDRYNEQFF.

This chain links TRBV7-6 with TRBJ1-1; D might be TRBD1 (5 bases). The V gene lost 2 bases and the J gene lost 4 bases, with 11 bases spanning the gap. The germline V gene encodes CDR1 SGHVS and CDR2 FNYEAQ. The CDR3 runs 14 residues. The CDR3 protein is CASSLYQGGTEAFF. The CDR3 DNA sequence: TGTGCCAGCAGCTTATATCAGGGAGGCACTGAAGCTTTCTTT.